This TCR beta chain originates from a study of cytomegalovirus exposure and HLA in healthy donors. Study-wide background: From donors who were HLA-typed, an early data release held 70 million to 90 million unique TCRs.

Whole-study results and caveats: In an earlier analysis, productive rearrangement rates for most beta V segments clustered near 87% or 30%. An analysis was carried out at a later point. It showed that HLA-associated TCR beta chains were more clonally expanded than equally common non-associated chains. The study put 150 or so TCR beta chains on its list as cytomegalovirus-associated.

Comment on this clone: Its antigen is currently unknown.

The CDR3 contains 14 residues. V was clipped by 6 bases and J by 2 bases; unmatched bases: 5. From germline, CDR1 is SGHTA and CDR2 FQGNSA. The PCR had 60 Vbeta and 13 Jbeta primers. Data came from immunoSEQ multiplex PCR; TCRdb stores just in-frame clones and leaves some out. Of 150,000 to 200,000 clones in the sample, roughly 73% were seen once. The gene calls are TRBV7-2 and TRBJ2-7; 9 bases agree with TRBD2. This receptor was identified in a woman aged 40 to 50 in good health and CMV-seropositive. What was sequenced was PBMCs. Here the CDR3 reads CASSFLAGPYEQYF. CDR3 in DNA: TGTGCCAGCAGTTTCCTAGCGGGACCCTACGAGCAGTACTTC.